Following are 10 T cell receptor beta chains from one sample sequenced in a study of T cells after yellow fever vaccination. TCRdb used MiXCR to reprocess the 5' RACE reads, holding one entry per CDR3 protein. Of 200,000 to 250,000 distinct CDR3 sequences listed, 3% to 4% are singletons. This sample comprised CD4+ T cells sorted from PBMCs, obtained 10 days after the yellow fever booster vaccination. The receptor set was obtained from a man aged 18 to 29 who received the YFV17D yellow fever vaccine.

Ten or more counts support this clonotype. The rearrangement links TRBV4-3 to TRBJ1-4; possible D gene TRBD1, 6 bases. Trimming removed 4 bases at V and 0 bases at J, with 6 bases between. Germline CDR1 and CDR2: LGHNA and YSLEER. The CDR3 has 14 residues. The CDR3 protein is CASSRDTTNEKLFF. For the CDR3, the DNA is TGCGCCAGCAGCCGGGACACAACTAATGAAAAACTGTTTTTT.

Ten or more counts support this clonotype. This rearrangement joins TRBV7-8 to TRBJ2-2, with 9 bases matching TRBD1. V lost 6 bases and J lost 4; bases outside the gene matches: 3. The CDR3 totals 14 residues. Germline CDR1 and CDR2: SGHVS and FQNEAQ. CDR3 in amino acids: CASSRDRATGELFF. CDR3 DNA sequence: TGTGCCAGCAGTCGGGACAGGGCCACCGGGGAGCTGTTTTTT.

This clonotype was detected many times. V gene TRBV7-2 combines with J gene TRBJ1-1, with D tentatively TRBD1 (5 bases). Germline loops: CDR1 SGHTA, CDR2 FQGNSA. The CDR3 covers 13 residues. Trimming took off 1 base at V and 9 bases at J, with 12 bases between the two ends. The CDR3 DNA is TGTGCCAGCAGCTTAGAAGTCAGGGTTCAAGCTTTCTTT. Translated: CASSLEVRVQAFF.

This clonotype has ten or more counts. V gene TRBV18 combines with J gene TRBJ2-5, with D possibly TRBD1 on 6 matching bases. Trimming pared 2 bases from V and 5 bases from J, leaving 9 bases between. In germline, CDR1 is KGHSH, CDR2 LQKENI. This CDR3 has 13 amino acids. The CDR3 loop is CASSPYRVETQYF. The CDR3 coding sequence is TGTGCCAGCTCACCATACAGGGTGGAGACCCAGTACTTC.

Ten or more counts support this clonotype. The CDR3 sequence is CASSFVPEETQYF. As DNA, the CDR3 is TGTGCCAGCAGTTTCGTGCCCGAGGAGACCCAGTACTTC. The rearrangement joins TRBV12-3 or TRBV12-4 to TRBJ2-5, with D unclear. The CDR3 loop spans 13 amino acids. Deletions cut 3 bases from V and 5 bases from J, with 10 bases between.

This clonotype showed up many times. This chain uses TRBV5-1 with TRBJ1-4; TRBD1 might be the D (5 bases). The germline V gene has CDR1 SGHRS and CDR2 YFSETQ. This CDR3 is 15 amino acids long. V lost 1 base and J 0 bases, leaving 7 bases between the germline ends. The DNA for the CDR3 is TGCGCCAGCAGCTTGTGGGGGTCAACTAATGAAAAACTGTTTTTT. Translated: CASSLWGSTNEKLFF.

In this sample, this clonotype turned up many times. The chain links TRBV7-2 to TRBJ1-1; no definite D call. This CDR3 contains 13 residues. The germline CDR1 and CDR2 sequences are SGHTA and FQGNSA. With 2 bases removed from V and 0 bases from J, the gap between germline ends came to 4 bases. The CDR3: CASSLFVNTEAFF. The CDR3 nucleotides read TGTGCCAGCAGCTTATTCGTGAACACTGAAGCTTTCTTT.

In its sample, this clonotype was seen many times. The chain joins TRBV28 to TRBJ2-5, with 8 nucleotides matching TRBD1. V shed 5 bases and J 6 bases; nucleotides not matched to a gene: 8. CDR3 size: 14 residues. The germline V gene has CDR1 MDHEN and CDR2 SYDVKM. The CDR3 loop reads CASSRTGNLQTQYF. CDR3 nucleotides: TGTGCCAGCAGTAGGACAGGGAATCTACAGACCCAGTACTTC.

The chain uses TRBV7-3 and TRBJ1-4, with D uncertain. With 4 bases removed from V and 2 bases from J, the gap between germline ends came to 11 bases. This CDR3 has 15 residues. CDR1 and CDR2 from the germline V gene are SGHTA and FQGTGA. This chain's CDR3 is CASSSSTATNEKLFF. Here the CDR3 DNA reads TGTGCCAGCAGCTCCTCTACGGCCACTAATGAAAAACTGTTTTTT.

This clonotype was counted only a few times. The chain links TRBV7-2 to TRBJ1-5; tentatively, D is TRBD1 (6 bases). Deletions cut 1 base from V and 6 bases from J, with 16 bases between. Looked up from germline, CDR1 is SGHTA and CDR2 is FQGNSA. The CDR3 extends over 16 amino acids. The CDR3 region has the DNA TGTGCCAGCAGCTTAGGCCCCACAGGGTCCAGTCAGCCCCAGCATTTT. This gives the protein CASSLGPTGSSQPQHF.